This T cell receptor beta chain was recovered during a study of cytomegalovirus exposure and HLA in healthy donors. Notes on the study in general: In terms of immune exposure information, only CMV serostatus was available. Across HLA loci, a later analysis found differing TCR association rates, with DRB1 most and HLA-C fewest. High sensitivity and specificity were reportedly achieved when the classifier diagnosed cytomegalovirus status.

The PCR was carried out with 60 Vbeta primers and 13 Jbeta primers. Data came from immunoSEQ multiplex PCR; TCRdb stores just in-frame clones and leaves some out. The sample holds over 80,000 clones, 73% seen once. The CDR3 spans 14 residues. In germline, CDR1 is SEHNR, CDR2 FQNEAQ (reference sequence). Trimming removed 7 bases from V and 6 bases from J; junction bases left unmatched: 11. Of note for this clone: Its antigen is as yet unknown.

Sequencing was performed on PBMCs. The TCR was taken from a man aged 35 to 55 in good health and CMV-seronegative. The chain recombines TRBV7-9 with TRBJ2-7; 8 positions agree with TRBD1. CDR3 loop: CASTHGTGPREQYF. CDR3 DNA: TGTGCCAGCACCCACGGGACAGGCCCACGCGAGCAGTACTTC.